This TCR beta chain derives from a study of CD8+ T cells in alopecia areata. It was cDNA, reverse transcribed from extracted RNA, that served as the sequencing template. TCRdb's copy holds only in-frame clones and misses some; the assay was immunoSEQ multiplex PCR. Of some 110,000 clones listed, about 61% are singletons. This clone was seen only a few times. The target antigen is unknown. Study conclusions and caveats: Sequencing of scalp tissue also captures the resident alphabeta T cells of normal skin. Elevated clonality characterized lesional scalp relative to normal scalp, particularly in alopecia totalis/universalis.

As for treatment: oral pan-JAK inhibitor, 5-10 mg twice daily. CDR3 length equals 13 residues. Germline V gene sequence: CDR1 GTSNPN, CDR2 SVGIG (reference sequence). The V gene lost 4 bases and the J gene lost 0 bases, with 10 bases spanning the gap. The V gene is TRBV30, the J gene TRBJ2-7; tentative D call: TRBD2 (5 bases). This TCR derives from a human donor with alopecia areata. The sample here was CD8+ T cells sorted from blood, taken at week 4, from a patient treated with tofacitinib. CDR3 loop: CAWNSGSSYEQYF. The CDR3 nucleotides read TGTGCCTGGAACAGTGGGAGCTCCTACGAGCAGTACTTC.